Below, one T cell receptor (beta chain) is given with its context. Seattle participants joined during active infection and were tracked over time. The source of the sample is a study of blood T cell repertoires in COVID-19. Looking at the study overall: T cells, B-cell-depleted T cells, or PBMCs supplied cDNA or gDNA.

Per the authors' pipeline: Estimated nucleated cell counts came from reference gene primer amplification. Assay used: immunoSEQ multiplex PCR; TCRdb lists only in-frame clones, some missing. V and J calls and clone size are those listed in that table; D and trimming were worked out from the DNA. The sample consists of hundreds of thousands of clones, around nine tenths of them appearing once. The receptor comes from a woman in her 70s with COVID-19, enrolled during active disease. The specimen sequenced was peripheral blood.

As DNA, the CDR3 is TGCGCCAGCAGTTCAATCCGGGGGGCGGGGGGCACAGATACGCAGTATTTT. Amino acid sequence: CASSSIRGAGGTDTQYF. The rearrangement joins TRBV5-1 to TRBJ2-3, with D possibly being TRBD2 (7 bases). The V end was cut by 5 bases, the J end by 1 base, with 20 bases between. The CDR3 extends over 17 amino acids. In germline, CDR1 is SGHRS, CDR2 YFSETQ.